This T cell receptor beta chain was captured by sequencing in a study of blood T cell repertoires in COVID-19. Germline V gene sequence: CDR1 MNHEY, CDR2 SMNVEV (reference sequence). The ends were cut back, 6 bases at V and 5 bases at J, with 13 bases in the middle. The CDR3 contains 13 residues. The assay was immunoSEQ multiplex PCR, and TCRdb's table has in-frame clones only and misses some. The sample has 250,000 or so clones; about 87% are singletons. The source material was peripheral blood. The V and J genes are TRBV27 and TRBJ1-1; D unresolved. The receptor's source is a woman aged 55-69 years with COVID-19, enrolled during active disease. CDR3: CASSVAAVTEAFF. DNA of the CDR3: TGTGCCAGCAGCGTCGCGGCGGTGACTGAAGCTTTCTTT.